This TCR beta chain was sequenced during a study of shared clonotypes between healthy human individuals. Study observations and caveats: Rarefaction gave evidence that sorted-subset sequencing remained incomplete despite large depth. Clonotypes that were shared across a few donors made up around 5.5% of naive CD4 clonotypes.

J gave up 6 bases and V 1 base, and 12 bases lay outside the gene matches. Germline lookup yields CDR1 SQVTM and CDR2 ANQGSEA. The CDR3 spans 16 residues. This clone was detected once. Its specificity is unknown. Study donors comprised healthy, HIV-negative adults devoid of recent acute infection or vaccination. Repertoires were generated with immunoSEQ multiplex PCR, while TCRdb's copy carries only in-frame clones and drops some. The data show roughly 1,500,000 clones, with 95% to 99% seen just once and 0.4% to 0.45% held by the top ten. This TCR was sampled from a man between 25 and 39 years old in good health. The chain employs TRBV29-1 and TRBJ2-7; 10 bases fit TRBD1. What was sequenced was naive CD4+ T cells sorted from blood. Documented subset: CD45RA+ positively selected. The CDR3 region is CSVEGLPGQGMSEQYF. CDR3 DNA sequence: TGCAGCGTTGAAGGCCTCCCGGGACAGGGGATGAGCGAGCAGTACTTC.